The rows below give T cell receptor beta chains drawn from one sample of a study of B cell selection in AIRE deficiency. Repertoires were generated with immunoSEQ multiplex PCR, while TCRdb's copy carries only in-frame clones and drops some. The sample has about 22,000 clones, 96% seen once; the top ten hold approximately 0.17%. The sequencing sample was made of CD4+CD127+ conventional T cells sorted from PBMCs. Receptor source: a human donor in good health. Both conserved end residues are part of each CDR3. Fields, in order: clone size, V gene, J gene, D gene, CDR3 DNA, CDR3 protein. D genes are given only for firm matches. Clone size appears in some rows only: once, few, many, or a class for an expanded clone.

once	TRBV14	TRBJ1-6	.	TGTGCCAGCAGCCAAGGGGCGGAGAGCTCCTATAATTCACCCCTCCACTTT	CASSQGAESSYNSPLHF
.	TRBV6-5	TRBJ1-5	.	TGTGCCAGCAGTCGCAGGGAGGATCAGCCCCAGCATTTT	CASSRREDQPQHF
.	TRBV5-1	TRBJ1-1	TRBD1	TGCGCCAGCAGCTTGGATGGGGACAGGGGAAACACTGAAGCTTTCTTT	CASSLDGDRGNTEAFF
.	TRBV10-3	TRBJ1-6	.	TGTGCCATCAGTGAGTCTATGGGGGTTGGGTCACCCCTCCACTTT	CAISESMGVGSPLHF
.	TRBV6-5	TRBJ1-2	TRBD1	TGTGCCAGCAGTGAACAGGGGGCGGGCTATGGCTACACCTTC	CASSEQGAGYGYTF
.	TRBV7-9	TRBJ2-2	.	TGTGCCAGCAGCTTAGGAGGAGGGACGAGCGGGGAGCTGTTTTTT	CASSLGGGTSGELFF
.	TRBV6-6	TRBJ2-3	.	TGTGCCAGCAGTTACTCTAGACATAGCACAGATACGCAGTATTTT	CASSYSRHSTDTQYF
.	TRBV19	TRBJ2-2	TRBD2	TGTGCCAGCCTCCGCCCCGTAACTAGCGGGGGGAACACCGGGGAGCTGTTTTTT	CASLRPVTSGGNTGELFF
.	TRBV10-2	TRBJ1-4	.	TGCGCCAGCAGTGATGGAGGGAGAGGCGAAAAACTGTTTTTT	CASSDGGRGEKLFF
.	TRBV10-3	TRBJ1-5	TRBD1	TGTGCCATCAGCAGGGGGCAGAGCAATCAGCCCCAGCATTTT	CAISRGQSNQPQHF
few	TRBV5-3	TRBJ2-5	.	TGTGCCAGAAGCTTATGGGGAGAGGAGACCCAGTACTTC	CARSLWGEETQYF
once	TRBV19	TRBJ2-5	TRBD2	TGTGCCAGTAGCGGGGGGTACCAAGAGACCCAGTACTTC	CASSGGYQETQYF
.	TRBV7-2	TRBJ2-7	TRBD2	TGTGCCAGCAGCTTAGAGGCTAGCGGTGAATACGAGCAGTACTTC	CASSLEASGEYEQYF
.	TRBV5-5	TRBJ1-4	.	TGTGCCAGCAGCTGGGGGGCGACAACTAATGAAAAACTGTTTTTT	CASSWGATTNEKLFF
.	TRBV19	TRBJ1-5	.	TGTGCCAGTAGTGGGGCGAGCTACCAGCATTTT	CASSGASYQHF
.	TRBV19	TRBJ1-4	TRBD1	TGTGCCAGCCGCGGAACAGGGGTCTTGGAAAAACTGTTTTTT	CASRGTGVLEKLFF
once	TRBV7-9	TRBJ2-5	.	TGTGCCAGCAGCTCAGGGGAGACCCAGTACTTC	CASSSGETQYF
.	TRBV28	TRBJ1-2	.	TGTGCCAGCAGTTTAGAGGACGGAGCTAACTATGGCTACACCTTC	CASSLEDGANYGYTF
.	TRBV6-5	TRBJ1-1	.	TGTGCCAGCACTTACCTCGGGGGGTTCACTGAAGCTTTCTTT	CASTYLGGFTEAFF
once	TRBV5-1	TRBJ2-6	.	TGCGCCAGCATGACTAGCTCTGGGGCCAACGTCCTGACTTTC	CASMTSSGANVLTF
.	TRBV5-1	TRBJ2-7	.	TGCGCCAGCAGCTTCGACTACTACGAGCAGTACTTC	CASSFDYYEQYF
.	TRBV6-1	TRBJ2-3	TRBD2	TGTGCCAGCAGTGGCCCCATAGCGGGGGGGACAGATACGCAGTATTTT	CASSGPIAGGTDTQYF
.	TRBV5-6	TRBJ1-3	TRBD1	TGTGCCAGCAGCTTGGGCAGGGGGTCTGGAAACACCATATATTTT	CASSLGRGSGNTIYF
.	TRBV5-1	TRBJ2-7	.	TGCGCCAGCAGCCCCCAGCCTGGACAGCTAACCTACGAGCAGTACTTC	CASSPQPGQLTYEQYF
.	TRBV4-2	TRBJ1-2	.	TGTGCCAGCAGCCAAGATTTGACAGCTAACTATGGCTACACCTTC	CASSQDLTANYGYTF
.	TRBV27	TRBJ1-6	TRBD1	TGTGCCAGCAGTTTACGGGACAGCTATTCACCCCTCCACTTT	CASSLRDSYSPLHF
.	TRBV5-1	TRBJ2-5	TRBD1	TGCGCCAGCAGCTTGGAGGGGGCGCGGGAGACCCAGTACTTC	CASSLEGARETQYF
.	TRBV11-2	TRBJ2-5	.	TGTGCCAGCAGCTTACTCCCGCGGCAAGAGACCCAGTACTTC	CASSLLPRQETQYF
.	TRBV29-1	TRBJ1-4	.	TGCAGCGTTGCGGGGGACGGCGAAAAACTGTTTTTT	CSVAGDGEKLFF
.	TRBV4-3	TRBJ2-1	.	TGCGCCAGCAGCCAAATCGGACCAACTCGCGGAACTTCGGACTACAATGAGCAGTTCTTC	CASSQIGPTRGTSDYNEQFF
once	TRBV4-3	TRBJ1-2	TRBD1	TGCGCCAGCAGCCGAGTGCAGGGGGATAACTATGGCTACACCTTC	CASSRVQGDNYGYTF
.	TRBV5-4	TRBJ2-7	.	TGTGCCAGCAGCTTGGCCAGGACTGTGAACGAGCAGTACTTC	CASSLARTVNEQYF
.	TRBV7-6	TRBJ1-6	TRBD1	TGTGCCAGCAGCTTAGCGGAGGGACAGGGGTACTCACCCCTCCACTTT	CASSLAEGQGYSPLHF
.	TRBV6-5	TRBJ2-3	.	TGTGCCTCCCAGCGTGGGTCGGGGGATACGCAGTATTTT	CASQRGSGDTQYF
.	TRBV30	TRBJ1-1	.	TGTGCCTGGATGTACACTGAAGCTTTCTTT	CAWMYTEAFF
.	TRBV10-3	TRBJ2-7	TRBD2	TGTGCCATCAGTGCGGGGACTAGCGGCTTATACGAGCAGTACTTC	CAISAGTSGLYEQYF
.	TRBV7-2	TRBJ1-6	TRBD1	TGTGCCAGCAGCACTACAGGGGATAATTCACCCCTCCACTTT	CASSTTGDNSPLHF
.	TRBV10-1	TRBJ2-7	.	TGCGCCAGCAGTGAGGGAGGCGACGCCTCCTACGAGCAGTACTTC	CASSEGGDASYEQYF
.	TRBV5-1	TRBJ1-1	TRBD1	TGCGCCAGCAGCAAACGACAGGGAGGGCCTGAAGCTTTCTTT	CASSKRQGGPEAFF
.	TRBV2	TRBJ1-6	.	TGTGCCAGCAGTGAAACGGGACGTACGGATAATTCACCCCTCCACTTT	CASSETGRTDNSPLHF
once	TRBV28	TRBJ2-7	.	TGTGCCAGTGCCGGGACAACCAGTTACGAGCAGTACTTC	CASAGTTSYEQYF
.	TRBV5-8	TRBJ1-5	TRBD1	TGTGCCAGCAGCCCACCTTTGACAGGGTACAATCAGCCCCAGCATTTT	CASSPPLTGYNQPQHF
.	TRBV5-1	TRBJ2-7	.	TGCGCCAGCAGCTTGGAACCCTCCTTCTCCTACGAGCAGTACTTC	CASSLEPSFSYEQYF
.	TRBV5-1	TRBJ1-1	.	TGCGCCAGCAGCTTGGGGACACTGAACACTGAAGCTTTCTTT	CASSLGTLNTEAFF
once	TRBV5-1	TRBJ1-6	.	TGCGCCACCCAGTTAGAAAGGGGTCCTAATCTGGCCCTCCACTTT	CATQLERGPNLALHF
once	TRBV28	TRBJ2-3	.	TGTGCCAGCAGGAGCCCTTCGGATCGGGGCACAGATACGCAGTATTTT	CASRSPSDRGTDTQYF
few	TRBV6-5	TRBJ2-7	.	TGTGCCAGCAGTTCTGACAGCTACGAGCAGTACTTC	CASSSDSYEQYF
.	TRBV21-1	TRBJ2-5	.	TGTGCCAGCAGAGGGGAGGGTGAAGAGACCCAGTACTTC	CASRGEGEETQYF
.	TRBV9	TRBJ1-4	.	TGTGCCAGCAGTCAGGACCCAACTAATGAAAAACTGTTTTTT	CASSQDPTNEKLFF
.	TRBV5-8	TRBJ1-4	.	TGTGCCAGCAGCTTGGTGTCAGGGGTAAATGAAAAACTGTTTTTT	CASSLVSGVNEKLFF